Below, one T cell receptor (beta chain) is given with its context. The record originates from a study of T-cell memory formation after mild COVID-19. Overall study: Each donor largely had its own TCR clusters.

One entry per CDR3 protein results from TCRdb running MiXCR on the 5' RACE reads. The sample lists 400,000 to 500,000 distinct CDR3 sequences, 20% occurring once. In germline, CDR1 is LNHDA, CDR2 SQIVND (reference sequence). The CDR3 covers 15 residues. V was pared by 4 bases and J by 8 bases, with 20 bases between. The rearrangement joins TRBV19 to TRBJ1-2; D may be TRBD1 (5 bases). Sequenced sample: PBMCs or a T cell subset sorted from them (not recorded which). This sequence was found in an adult woman who had mild COVID-19 (a few samples of this study predate the infection). Cell type and time point are not known. The CDR3 loop is CASSTAGTELVGYTF. Written as DNA, the CDR3 is TGTGCCAGTAGTACCGCCGGGACGGAGCTCGTGGGCTACACCTTC.